A selection of T cell receptor beta chains follows, all from one sample in a study of cytomegalovirus exposure and HLA in healthy donors. Clones were read by immunoSEQ multiplex PCR, and TCRdb kept only the in-frame ones, dropping some. The table lists approximately 190,000 clones, approximately 78% of them singletons. Sequenced input: PBMCs. Receptors originate from a young woman in good health and CMV-seronegative. Both conserved end residues are part of each CDR3. The order of the fields is D gene, clone size, V gene, J gene, CDR3 protein, CDR3 DNA. A D gene is named only where the DNA matches it firmly. Size is omitted from some rows. Given values are once, few, many or a class for expanded clones.

TRBD2,-,TRBV7-8,TRBJ2-7,CASSLTSGFSYEQYF,TGTGCCAGCAGCCTAACTAGCGGATTTTCCTACGAGCAGTACTTC
-,few,TRBV14,TRBJ1-1,CASSLTTRNTEAFF,TGTGCCAGCAGCCTTACCACACGGAACACTGAAGCTTTCTTT
-,few,TRBV2,TRBJ1-2,CASQGMGYGYTF,TGTGCCAGCCAGGGGATGGGGTATGGCTACACCTTC
-,-,TRBV6-5,TRBJ1-3,CASSRTRMGNTIYF,TGTGCCAGCAGTCGGACTAGAATGGGAAACACCATATATTTT
TRBD2,-,TRBV28,TRBJ2-1,CASSSSTSGRSNEQFF,TGTGCCAGCAGTTCCTCGACTAGCGGGAGGAGCAATGAGCAGTTCTTC
-,-,TRBV6-4,TRBJ2-2,CASSDPGDDTGELFF,TGTGCCAGCAGTGACCCAGGTGATGACACCGGGGAGCTGTTTTTT
TRBD1,-,TRBV18,TRBJ1-2,CASSLRDRGGYTF,TGTGCCAGCTCACTCCGGGACAGGGGAGGCTACACCTTC
-,-,TRBV7-6,TRBJ2-5,CASSPRTVKETQYF,TGTGCCAGCAGCCCAAGGACTGTTAAAGAGACCCAGTACTTC
-,-,TRBV7-9,TRBJ1-1,CASSLWGDTEAFF,TGTGCCAGCAGCTTATGGGGGGACACTGAAGCTTTCTTT
-,-,TRBV5-5,TRBJ1-1,CASSLGGSPEAFF,TGTGCCAGCAGCTTGGGCGGGAGCCCTGAAGCTTTCTTT
-,few,TRBV6-5,TRBJ2-7,CASSYRLQSSSYEQYF,TGTGCCAGCAGTTACAGGTTACAGTCCAGCTCCTACGAGCAGTACTTC
TRBD1,-,TRBV29-1,TRBJ1-1,CSVEDQQGTEAFF,TGCAGCGTTGAAGATCAACAGGGGACTGAAGCTTTCTTT
-,-,TRBV5-1,TRBJ2-7,CASSLEGGGEQYF,TGCGCCAGCAGCTTGGAAGGGGGGGGTGAGCAGTACTTC
TRBD2,-,TRBV6-5,TRBJ2-1,CASSTGGSGNNEQFF,TGTGCCAGCAGTACCGGTGGTAGCGGGAACAATGAGCAGTTCTTC